In this sample, the clone carrying this TCR beta chain is medium-sized (0.01 to 0.1%). Its antigen is as yet unknown. The Oncomine TCR Beta short-read assay sequenced DNA from cultured CD4+ T cells. TCRdb ran MiXCR on the PCR reads and lists one entry per CDR3 protein. The sample records more than 9,000 distinct CDR3 sequences, about 48% being singletons. Treatment here: approximately 9-day PBMC culture with coronavirus spike peptide pools or control peptides (ViraFEST assay). ViraFEST sequenced TCRs after peptide-pool expansion of antigen-specific T cells. The CDR3 consists of 13 residues. Germline assignment: CDR1 SGHTA and CDR2 FQGNSA. Trimming at V came to 2 bases and at J to 10 bases, leaving 6 bases not matched to a gene. The source of the sample is a study of vaccination and CD4 T cells after COVID-19. Study-level background: Median time from COVID diagnosis to post-COVID sampling was over 80 days (35 to 161). Overlapping peptides covering the spike proteins of SARS-CoV-2, HCoV-NL63, HCoV-OC43 and HCoV-229E were added to stimulate cells.

The receptor was derived from a human donor who had recovered from COVID-19. Sequenced material: CD4+ T cells from blood, cultured in vitro. The chain uses TRBV7-2 and TRBJ1-1; TRBD1 matches 8 bases. CDR3 nucleotide sequence: TGTGCCAGCAGCTTAATCCAGGGGGCCGCAGCTTTCTTT. It yields the protein CASSLIQGAAAFF.